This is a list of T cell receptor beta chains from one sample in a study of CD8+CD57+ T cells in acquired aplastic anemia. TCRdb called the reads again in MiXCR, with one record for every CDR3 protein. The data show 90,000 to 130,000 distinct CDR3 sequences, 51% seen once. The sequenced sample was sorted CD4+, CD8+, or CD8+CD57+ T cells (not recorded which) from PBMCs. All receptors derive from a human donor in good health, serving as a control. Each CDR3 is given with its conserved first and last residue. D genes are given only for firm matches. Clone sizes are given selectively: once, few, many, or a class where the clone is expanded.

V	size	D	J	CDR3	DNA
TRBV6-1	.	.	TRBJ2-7	CASSELNRVYEQYF	TGTGCCAGTAGTGAGCTAAACAGGGTCTACGAGCAGTACTTC
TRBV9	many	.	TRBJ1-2	CASSVEAQGSYGYTF	TGTGCCAGCAGCGTAGAAGCGCAGGGGAGCTATGGCTACACCTTC
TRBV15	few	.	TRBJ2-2	CATSIGANAGELFF	TGTGCCACCAGCATTGGGGCGAACGCCGGGGAGCTGTTTTTT
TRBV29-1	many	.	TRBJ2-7	CSVEDQVLEQYF	TGCAGCGTTGAAGATCAGGTTCTCGAGCAGTACTTC
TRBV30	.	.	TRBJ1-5	CAWSVGGIQPQHF	TGTGCCTGGAGTGTAGGGGGGATTCAGCCCCAGCATTTT
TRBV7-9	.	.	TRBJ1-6	CASNTPGSPLHF	TGTGCCAGCAATACCCCCGGATCACCCCTCCACTTT
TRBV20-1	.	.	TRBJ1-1	CSARVGPPNTEAFF	TGCAGTGCTAGGGTAGGGCCGCCGAACACTGAAGCTTTCTTT
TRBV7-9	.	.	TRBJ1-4	CASSPTGLTNEKLFF	TGTGCCAGCAGCCCGACAGGATTGACTAATGAAAAACTGTTTTTT
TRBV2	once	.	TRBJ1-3	CASSDLGNTIYF	TGTGCCAGCAGTGACCTGGGAAACACCATATATTTT
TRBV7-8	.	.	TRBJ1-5	CASSGRLNQPQHF	TGTGCCAGCTCGGGACGGCTCAATCAGCCCCAGCATTTT
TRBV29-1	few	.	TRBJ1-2	CSVEIYDGYTF	TGCAGCGTTGAAATCTACGATGGCTACACCTTC
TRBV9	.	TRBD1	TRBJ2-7	CASSPLGDRVYEQYF	TGTGCCAGCAGCCCCCTGGGGGACAGGGTCTACGAGCAGTACTTC
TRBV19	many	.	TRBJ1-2	CASSIGHGYGYTF	TGTGCCAGTAGTATTGGACACGGCTATGGCTACACCTTC
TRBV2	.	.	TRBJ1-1	CASSESPGVAEAFF	TGTGCCAGCAGTGAATCGCCCGGGGTAGCGGAAGCTTTCTTT
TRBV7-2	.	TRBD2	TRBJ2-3	CASSLSRGREIDTQYF	TGTGCCAGCAGCTTATCGCGCGGGAGGGAGATAGATACGCAGTATTTT
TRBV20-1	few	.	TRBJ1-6	CSLSEGGGTSPLHF	TGCAGCTTGTCGGAGGGCGGGGGTACTTCACCCCTCCACTTT
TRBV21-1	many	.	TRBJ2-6	CASSNAYIIVQGLSGANVLTF	TGTGCCAGCAGCAACGCCTATATAATCGTACAGGGGCTGTCTGGGGCCAACGTCCTGACTTTC
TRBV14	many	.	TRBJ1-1	CASSPDLGDTEAFF	TGTGCCAGCAGCCCAGACCTTGGGGACACTGAAGCTTTCTTT
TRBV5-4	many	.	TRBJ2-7	CASSSDTYEQYF	TGTGCCAGCAGCTCGGATACCTACGAGCAGTACTTC
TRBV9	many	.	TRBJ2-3	CASSVTADTQYF	TGTGCCAGCAGCGTAACCGCGGATACGCAGTATTTT
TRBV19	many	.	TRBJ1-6	CASSMILGNSPLHF	TGTGCCAGTAGTATGATTCTGGGTAATTCACCCCTCCACTTT
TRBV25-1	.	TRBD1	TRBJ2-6	CASSERVTGGFSGANVLTF	TGTGCCAGCAGTGAACGCGTGACAGGGGGCTTTTCTGGGGCCAACGTCCTGACTTTC
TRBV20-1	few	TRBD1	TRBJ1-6	CSASSGTANSPLHF	TGCAGTGCTAGCTCCGGGACAGCTAATTCACCCCTCCACTTT
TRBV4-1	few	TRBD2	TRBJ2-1	CASSQIAGGRYNEQFF	TGCGCCAGCAGCCAAATAGCGGGGGGGCGCTACAATGAGCAGTTCTTC
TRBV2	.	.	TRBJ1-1	CASSEAIGPQSTEAFF	TGTGCCAGCAGTGAAGCGATCGGGCCCCAGAGCACTGAAGCTTTCTTT
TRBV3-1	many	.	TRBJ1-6	CASSQEGSDRMNSPLHF	TGTGCCAGCAGCCAAGAAGGTTCCGACAGGATGAATTCACCCCTCCACTTT
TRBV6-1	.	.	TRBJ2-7	CASRAGIRIVF	TGTGCCAGCAGGGCCGGGATCCGGATCGTCTTC
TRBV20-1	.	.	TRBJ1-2	CSADSTGDGYTF	TGCAGTGCTGATTCCACTGGCGATGGCTACACCTTC
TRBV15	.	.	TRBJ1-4	CATSRDGGGEKLFF	TGTGCCACCAGCAGAGATGGCGGGGGCGAAAAACTGTTTTTT
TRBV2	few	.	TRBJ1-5	CASEAGGLGAQHF	TGTGCCAGCGAGGCAGGAGGTTTAGGTGCCCAGCATTTT
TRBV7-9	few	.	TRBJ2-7	CASSLFDEQYF	TGTGCCAGCAGCTTATTCGACGAGCAGTACTTC